This record looks at one T cell receptor beta chain sequence and its context. The antigen is undetermined. CDR1 and CDR2 (germline): MNHEY, SMNVEV (reference sequence). CDR3 length: 15 residues. V lost 6 bases to trimming and J lost 3 bases, with 18 bases between them. This record belongs to a study of a mutant IDH1 vaccine in newly diagnosed glioma. About the research overall: Following radiotherapy alone, or alongside temozolomide cycles, vaccination was started after an interval of 4-6 weeks. Every participant had undergone radiotherapy, temozolomide, or both before, and most underwent both.

Time point meaning: week 47, end of study. Every vaccination contained 300 ug of the mutant IDH1 20-mer peptide and was paired with topical imiquimod. Only in-frame clones appear in the TCRdb table, and some are missing; sequencing was by immunoSEQ multiplex PCR. The sample lists tens of thousands of clones; roughly two thirds were seen once. J is TRBJ2-7 and V is TRBV27, with D possibly being TRBD1 or TRBD2 (5 bases each). This sequence was found in a man in his forties with glioma. Some clones in this sample may be carry-over from other donors' samples. The starting material was peripheral blood mononuclear cells (PBMCs), obtained from a glioma patient whose treatment included an IDH1 peptide vaccine. For the CDR3, the DNA is TGTGCCAGCAGAATCCTTGGGGGTAAGGGCTACGAGCAGTACTTC. As protein: CASRILGGKGYEQYF.